This entry is about one T cell receptor beta chain. Antigen: not known. The V gene end was trimmed by 0 bases and the J gene end by 8 bases; junction bases not matched to a gene: 11. The germline CDR1 and CDR2 sequences are SGHTA and FQGNSA. The CDR3 is 16 residues long. PCR employed 60 Vbeta and 13 Jbeta primers. Method: immunoSEQ multiplex PCR; TCRdb's copy keeps in-frame clones and lacks some. Here the sample spans about 78,000 clones, around three quarters being singletons. The data originate from a study of cytomegalovirus exposure and HLA in healthy donors. Study summary: A prior study identified approximately 110 million unique TCR beta sequences from 200 million or so T cells. Study results and caveats: Usually a TCR sequence was rare, but some public TCRs were found in many donors. It was assumed in the presence/absence analyses that sequencing depth was roughly uniform across donors. The investigators catalogued some 160 TCR beta chains as cytomegalovirus-associated.

The chain uses TRBV7-2 and TRBJ1-2; TRBD1 matches at 8 bases. The sequenced sample consisted of PBMCs. This TCR was recovered from a male donor in good health and CMV-seronegative. In nucleotides, the CDR3 is TGTGCCAGCAGCTTAGCGTCCGGGACAGGCATGGGGGGCTACACCTTC. Its translation: CASSLASGTGMGGYTF.